Each of the 23 T cell receptor beta chains below was sequenced from the same sample in a study of patients and donors after allogeneic stem cell transplantation. TCRdb called the RT-PCR reads again in MiXCR, with one record for every CDR3 protein. The table lists 50,000 to 60,000 distinct CDR3 sequences, about 14% of them singletons. The sample taken for sequencing was blood, either unsorted or a sorted T cell fraction (not recorded which). The origin of the receptors is a human donor who was either an allogeneic HSCT recipient or a stem cell or donor lymphocyte infusion donor (not recorded which). It is not recorded whose cells these are; they may come from a transplant donor.

The sample holds many counts of this clonotype. V and J are TRBV27 and TRBJ1-5; D is perhaps TRBD1 (5 bases). Germline values: CDR1 MNHEY, CDR2 SMNVEV (reference sequence). The CDR3 spans 14 residues. Trimming shortened V by 8 bases and J by 2 bases, and 13 bases separated the two germline ends. The CDR3 spells CASRTRDGNQPQHF. The CDR3 DNA reads TGTGCCAGCCGAACCAGGGATGGCAATCAGCCCCAGCATTTT.

This clonotype was recorded at least ten times. The chain is built from TRBV13 and TRBJ2-1; D is tentatively TRBD1 or TRBD2 (5 bases each). CDR3 length: 13 residues. V was cut by 2 bases and J by 6 bases, with 8 bases left in between. In germline, CDR1 is PRHDT, CDR2 FYEKMQ (reference sequence). CDR3 sequence reads: CASSLSGGNEQFF. DNA for the CDR3: TGTGCCAGCAGCTTAAGTGGGGGCAATGAGCAGTTCTTC. The full variable domain, its missing parts supplied by reference TRBV13 and TRBJ2-1, is AAGVIQSPRHLIKEKRETATLKCYPIPRHDTVYWYQQGPGQDPQFLISFYEKMQSDKGSIPDRFSAQQFSDYHSELNMSSLELGDSALYFCASSLSGGNEQFFGPGTRLTVL.

The chain links TRBV25-1 to TRBJ2-2; the D is unclear. The CDR3 sequence is 17 residues long. From germline, CDR1 is MGHDK and CDR2 SYGVNS. Trimming stripped 0 bases from V and 4 bases from J, with 15 bases between. For the CDR3, the DNA is TGTGCCAGCAGTGAATACGCGGCGGCGATACCCACCGGGGAGCTGTTTTTT. This gives the protein CASSEYAAAIPTGELFF.

The chain couples TRBV6-5 to TRBJ2-1, with TRBD1 identical over 7 bases. V lost 0 bases, J lost 3 bases, and 8 bases stayed unmatched. This CDR3 spans 17 amino acids. Per germline, CDR1 MNHEY and CDR2 SVGAGI. CDR3 protein: CASSYSIAGTDYNEQFF. CDR3 sequence (DNA): TGTGCCAGCAGTTACTCGATTGCTGGGACAGACTACAATGAGCAGTTCTTC.

The rearrangement joins TRBV5-1 to TRBJ2-7; 7 bases map to TRBD1. This CDR3 spans 14 amino acids. In germline, CDR1 is SGHRS, CDR2 YFSETQ. V trimming: 4 bases; J trimming: 4 bases; junction bases outside the gene matches: 8. CDR3 DNA: TGCGCCAGCAGCACCGGACAGGACCTTTACGAGCAGTACTTC. Translation: CASSTGQDLYEQYF.

The chain recombines TRBV25-1 with TRBJ2-7, with 9 bases lining up with TRBD1. The junction had 14 bases not matched to a gene; V was cut back by 5 bases and J by 6 bases. The CDR3 has 16 residues. Germline lookup yields CDR1 MGHDK and CDR2 SYGVNS. CDR3 region: CASSKYRDREVREQYF. The CDR3 bases are TGTGCCAGCAGTAAGTACCGGGACAGGGAGGTTCGCGAGCAGTACTTC.

This clonotype was recorded a few times. This sequence joins TRBV7-9 and TRBJ2-3, with D unresolved. V lost 5 bases and J 2 bases, leaving 17 bases between the germline ends. Per germline, CDR1 SEHNR and CDR2 FQNEAQ (reference sequence). The CDR3 contains 16 residues. This CDR3 is CASSLPRSYLTDTQYF. For the CDR3, the DNA is TGTGCCAGCAGCCTACCCCGATCGTATCTCACAGATACGCAGTATTTT. The entire variable domain, with the rest obtained from reference TRBV7-9 and TRBJ2-3, is as follows: DTGVSQNPRHKITKRGQNVTFRCDPISEHNRLYWYRQTLGQGPEFLTYFQNEAQLEKSRLLSDRFSAERPKGSFSTLEIQRTEQGDSAMYLCASSLPRSYLTDTQYFGPGTRLTVL.

This clonotype was observed a few times. The rearrangement uses TRBV7-8 and TRBJ2-1, with 8 bases fitting TRBD2. CDR1 and CDR2 from the germline V gene are SGHVS and FQNEAQ. Unmatched junction bases numbered 13, after V lost 2 bases and J lost 7 bases. This CDR3 spans 17 amino acids. The CDR3 sequence is CASSLLLVTGGPNEQFF. The CDR3 nucleotides are TGTGCCAGCAGCTTACTTTTAGTTACGGGAGGGCCGAATGAGCAGTTCTTC.

The chain is built from TRBV20-1 and TRBJ2-1; tentatively, D is TRBD1 or TRBD2 (6 bases each). Deletions cut 4 bases from V and 0 bases from J, with 16 bases between. This CDR3 is 16 amino acids long. Germline loops: CDR1 DFQATT, CDR2 SNEGSKA (reference sequence). The CDR3 DNA follows: TGCAGTGCTACCCTAGGGGGGCGGAGCTCCTACAATGAGCAGTTCTTC. Protein sequence: CSATLGGRSSYNEQFF.

This clonotype was seen only a few times. The chain couples TRBV20-1 to TRBJ1-1; D is unclear. CDR1 and CDR2 from the germline V gene are DFQATT and SNEGSKA (reference sequence). The CDR3 is 16 residues long. Trimming stripped 7 bases from V and 0 bases from J, with 21 bases between. The CDR3 region is CSVPDEHLPMNTEAFF. CDR3 in DNA: TGCAGTGTCCCAGACGAACACTTACCCATGAACACTGAAGCTTTCTTT.

This chain uses TRBV7-9 with TRBJ2-7; no definite D call. The CDR3 length is 14 residues. Germline V gene sequence: CDR1 SEHNR, CDR2 FQNEAQ (reference sequence). The V and J ends lost 0 bases and 0 bases respectively, with 6 bases between them. The CDR3 sequence is CASSLAGNSYEQYF. The CDR3, as DNA: TGTGCCAGCAGCTTAGCGGGTAACTCCTACGAGCAGTACTTC.

As to this clonotype: Possible read error: a much larger clone is one base away. The conserved closing phenylalanine or tryptophan is absent in this CDR3, likely reflecting a read error. The chain joins TRBV6-5 to TRBJ1-1, with 7 bases fitting TRBD1. This CDR3 is 15 amino acids long. V lost 0 bases to trimming and J lost 6 bases; unmatched junction nucleotides: 7. The V gene's germline CDR1 is MNHEY and CDR2 SVGAGI. The CDR3 reads CASSYSQGEIAEAFS. The CDR3 DNA reads as TGTGCCAGCAGTTACTCCCAGGGGGAGATAGCTGAAGCTTTCTCT.

The CDR3 reads CASSPTGGTHNEQFF. The CDR3, as DNA: TGTGCCAGCAGCCCCACCGGTGGAACCCACAATGAGCAGTTCTTC. J is TRBJ2-1 and V is TRBV11-3; D not certain. Per germline, CDR1 SGHNT and CDR2 YENEEA. V was trimmed by 5 bases and J by 5 bases, leaving 16 bases between them. The CDR3 spans 15 residues.

This clonotype was seen many times. The chain's CDR3 is CASSFKGGPMNTEAFF. Here the CDR3 DNA reads TGTGCCAGCAGCTTTAAGGGGGGACCTATGAACACTGAAGCTTTCTTT. J is TRBJ1-1 and V is TRBV7-9; weak D call: TRBD1 (6 bases). This CDR3 has 16 residues. Deletions cut 3 bases from V and 0 bases from J, with 14 bases between. In germline, CDR1 is SEHNR, CDR2 FQNEAQ (reference sequence).

The chain links TRBV5-1 to TRBJ1-1, with no clear D. Germline V CDR1 and CDR2: SGHRS, YFSETQ. Trimming shortened V by 0 bases and J by 1 base, and 4 bases separated the two germline ends. The CDR3 extends over 13 amino acids. The chain's CDR3 is CASSLESNTEAFF. DNA of the CDR3: TGCGCCAGCAGCTTGGAGTCGAACACTGAAGCTTTCTTT.

This chain joins TRBV24-1 and TRBJ2-2; 10 bases are shared with TRBD2. Germline CDR1 and CDR2: KGHDR and SFDVKD. The CDR3 has 17 residues. After removal of 0 bases from V and 4 bases from J, the junction contained 4 bases not matched to a gene. The CDR3 nucleotides are TGTGCCACCAGTGATTTGGGAGGGACTAGCGTCACCGGGGAGCTGTTTTTT. This codes for CATSDLGGTSVTGELFF.

The J gene is TRBJ1-1, the V gene TRBV5-6; D unresolved. The CDR3 covers 13 residues. CDR1 and CDR2 (germline): SGHDT, YYEEEE. Deletions cut 6 bases from V and 1 base from J, with 10 bases between. The CDR3: CASTPSANTEAFF. CDR3 bases: TGTGCCAGCACCCCCTCCGCGAACACTGAAGCTTTCTTT.

This clonotype was found a few times. V and J are TRBV7-2 and TRBJ2-2, with 13 bases fitting TRBD2. V lost 2 bases and J lost 2; bases outside the gene matches: 8. From germline, CDR1 is SGHTA and CDR2 FQGNSA. The CDR3 contains 19 residues. In DNA form, the CDR3 reads TGTGCCAGCAGCTTACGGCCGGGACTAGCGGGACAAAACACCGGGGAGCTGTTTTTT. It translates to CASSLRPGLAGQNTGELFF.

The chain has TRBV27 and TRBJ1-6; D uncertain. The CDR3 contains 12 residues. The germline CDR1 and CDR2 sequences are MNHEY and SMNVEV (reference sequence). V lost 4 bases and J 7 bases, leaving 5 bases between the germline ends. CDR3 bases: TGTGCCAGCAGTTACGGAAATTCACCCCTCCACTTT. It encodes CASSYGNSPLHF.

This chain links TRBV7-9 with TRBJ2-5, with D tentatively TRBD2 (5 bases). Looked up from germline, CDR1 is SEHNR and CDR2 is FQNEAQ (reference sequence). The CDR3 covers 14 residues. The V gene lost 0 bases and the J gene lost 1 base, with 6 bases spanning the gap. CDR3 DNA sequence: TGTGCCAGCAGCTTAGCACTAGTCCAAGAGACCCAGTACTTC. It codes for CASSLALVQETQYF.

The chain employs TRBV3-1 and TRBJ2-1; maybe TRBD1 (5 bases). The V gene lost 4 bases and the J gene lost 4 bases, with 17 bases spanning the gap. Per the germline V gene, CDR1 is LGHDT and CDR2 is YNNKEL (reference sequence). This CDR3 has 16 residues. The CDR3 DNA sequence: TGTGCCAGCAGCCCTGAAACGACAGTGGAGTACAATGAGCAGTTCTTC. This sequence encodes CASSPETTVEYNEQFF.

The V call is TRBV6-5, the J call TRBJ2-1, with D tentatively TRBD1 (5 bases). Trimming took off 4 bases at V and 0 bases at J, with 16 bases between the two ends. CDR3 length: 17 residues. Germline CDR1 reads MNHEY; CDR2 reads SVGAGI. The CDR3 sequence is CASSSAPDGHSYNEQFF. DNA for the CDR3: TGTGCCAGCAGTTCCGCTCCCGACGGACACTCCTACAATGAGCAGTTCTTC.

A few counts support this clonotype. The chain links TRBV7-9 to TRBJ2-3, with a possible D match to TRBD2 (5 bases). With 4 bases removed from V and 4 bases from J, the gap between germline ends came to 9 bases. Germline-derived CDR1 and CDR2 are SEHNR and FQNEAQ (reference sequence). CDR3 size: 13 residues. The CDR3 spells CASSSLGADTQYF. The CDR3 DNA sequence: TGTGCCAGCAGCTCCCTCGGGGCAGATACGCAGTATTTT.